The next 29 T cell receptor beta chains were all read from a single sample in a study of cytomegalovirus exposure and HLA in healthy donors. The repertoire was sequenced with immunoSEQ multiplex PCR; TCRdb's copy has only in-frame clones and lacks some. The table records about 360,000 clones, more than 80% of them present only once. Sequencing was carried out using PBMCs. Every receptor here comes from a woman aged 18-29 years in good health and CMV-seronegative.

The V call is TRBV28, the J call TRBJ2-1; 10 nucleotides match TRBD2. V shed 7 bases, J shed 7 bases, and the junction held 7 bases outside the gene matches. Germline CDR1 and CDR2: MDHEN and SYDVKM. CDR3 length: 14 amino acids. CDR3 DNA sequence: TGTGCCAGCAAGGAAGCGGGAGGGCGGAATGAGCAGTTCTTC. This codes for CASKEAGGRNEQFF.

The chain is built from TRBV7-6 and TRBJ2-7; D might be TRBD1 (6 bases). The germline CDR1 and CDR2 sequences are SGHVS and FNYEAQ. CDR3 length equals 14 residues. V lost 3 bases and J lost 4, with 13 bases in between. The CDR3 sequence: CASSFGQGNYEQYF. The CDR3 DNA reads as TGTGCCAGCAGCTTTGGTCAGGGGAATTACGAGCAGTACTTC.

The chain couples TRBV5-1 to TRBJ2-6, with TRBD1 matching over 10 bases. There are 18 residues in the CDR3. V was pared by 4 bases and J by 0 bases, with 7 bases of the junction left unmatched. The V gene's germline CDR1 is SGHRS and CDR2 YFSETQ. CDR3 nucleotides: TGCGCCAGCAGCCCGAGGGACAGGGGCAGCTCTGGGGCCAACGTCCTGACTTTC. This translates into CASSPRDRGSSGANVLTF.

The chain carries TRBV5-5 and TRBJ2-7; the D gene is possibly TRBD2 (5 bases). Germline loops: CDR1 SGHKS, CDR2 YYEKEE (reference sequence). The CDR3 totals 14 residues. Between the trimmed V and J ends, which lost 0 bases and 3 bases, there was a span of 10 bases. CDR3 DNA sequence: TGTGCCAGCAGCTTGGCGGGGAGCTACTACGAGCAGTACTTC. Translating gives CASSLAGSYYEQYF.

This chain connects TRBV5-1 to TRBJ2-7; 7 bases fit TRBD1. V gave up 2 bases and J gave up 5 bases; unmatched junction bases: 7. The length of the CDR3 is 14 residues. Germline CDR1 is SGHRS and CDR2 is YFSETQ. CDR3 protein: CASSLSTGTHEQYF. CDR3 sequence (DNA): TGCGCCAGCAGCTTATCGACAGGGACCCACGAGCAGTACTTC.

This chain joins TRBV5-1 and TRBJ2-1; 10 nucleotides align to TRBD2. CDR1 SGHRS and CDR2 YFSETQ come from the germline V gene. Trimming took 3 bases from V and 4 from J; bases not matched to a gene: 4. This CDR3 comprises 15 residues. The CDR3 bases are TGCGCCAGCAGCTCGCTAGCGGGGGTTTACAATGAGCAGTTCTTC. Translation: CASSSLAGVYNEQFF.

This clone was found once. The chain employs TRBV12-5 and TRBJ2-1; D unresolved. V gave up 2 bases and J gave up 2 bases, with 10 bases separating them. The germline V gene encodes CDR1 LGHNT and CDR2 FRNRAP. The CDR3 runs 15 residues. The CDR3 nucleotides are TGTGCTAGTGGTTTGTCCAGATCACCCTACAATGAGCAGTTCTTC. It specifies CASGLSRSPYNEQFF.

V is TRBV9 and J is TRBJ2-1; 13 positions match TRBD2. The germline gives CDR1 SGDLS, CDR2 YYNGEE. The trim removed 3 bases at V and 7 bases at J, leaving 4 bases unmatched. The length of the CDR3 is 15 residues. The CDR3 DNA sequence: TGTGCCAGCAGCGGGACTAGCGGGAGTCTAAATGAGCAGTTCTTC. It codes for CASSGTSGSLNEQFF.

CDR3 DNA sequence: TGTGCCAGCAGACAGGGGACGGCAAGCTCCTACGAGCAGTACTTC. As protein: CASRQGTASSYEQYF. This chain joins TRBV2 and TRBJ2-7, with 7 bases fitting TRBD1. The CDR3 has 15 residues. Germline CDR1 SNHLY, CDR2 FYNNEI. V lost 6 bases to trimming and J lost 0 bases; unmatched junction nucleotides: 8.

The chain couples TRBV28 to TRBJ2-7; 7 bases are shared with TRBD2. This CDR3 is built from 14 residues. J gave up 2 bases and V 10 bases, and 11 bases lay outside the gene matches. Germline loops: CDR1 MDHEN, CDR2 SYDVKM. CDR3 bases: TGTGCCACCCGAGGGGAAGCGGGACCCTACGAGCAGTACTTC. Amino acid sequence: CATRGEAGPYEQYF.

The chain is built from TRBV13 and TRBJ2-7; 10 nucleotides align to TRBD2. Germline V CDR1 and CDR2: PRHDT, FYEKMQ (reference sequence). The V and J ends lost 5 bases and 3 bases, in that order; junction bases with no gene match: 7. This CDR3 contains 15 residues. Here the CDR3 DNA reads TGTGCCAGCAGCCCCGGACTAGCGGTATACTACGAGCAGTACTTC. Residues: CASSPGLAVYYEQYF.

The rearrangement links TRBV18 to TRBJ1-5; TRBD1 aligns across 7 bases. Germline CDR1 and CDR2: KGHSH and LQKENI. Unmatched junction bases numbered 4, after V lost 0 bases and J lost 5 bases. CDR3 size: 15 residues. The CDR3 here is CASSPPTGRHQPQHF. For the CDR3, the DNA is TGTGCCAGCTCACCACCGACAGGGAGGCATCAGCCCCAGCATTTT. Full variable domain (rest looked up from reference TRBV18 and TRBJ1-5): NAGVMQNPRHLVRRRGQEARLRCSPMKGHSHVYWYRQLPEEGLKFMVYLQKENIIDESGMPKERFSAEFPKEGPSILRIQQVVRGDSAAYFCASSPPTGRHQPQHFGDGTRLSIL.

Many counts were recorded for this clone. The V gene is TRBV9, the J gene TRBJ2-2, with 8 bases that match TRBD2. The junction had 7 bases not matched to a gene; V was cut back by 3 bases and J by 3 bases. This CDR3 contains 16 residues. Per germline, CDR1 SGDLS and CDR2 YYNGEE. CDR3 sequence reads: CASSAPGLEYTGELFF. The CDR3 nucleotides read TGTGCCAGCAGCGCACCGGGACTAGAGTACACCGGGGAGCTGTTTTTT.

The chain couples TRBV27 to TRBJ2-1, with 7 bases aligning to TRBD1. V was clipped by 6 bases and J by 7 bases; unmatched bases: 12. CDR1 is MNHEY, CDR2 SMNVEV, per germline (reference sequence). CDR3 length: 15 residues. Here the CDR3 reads CASRSAPGQRNEQFF. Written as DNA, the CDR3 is TGTGCCAGCAGAAGCGCACCGGGACAGCGGAATGAGCAGTTCTTC.

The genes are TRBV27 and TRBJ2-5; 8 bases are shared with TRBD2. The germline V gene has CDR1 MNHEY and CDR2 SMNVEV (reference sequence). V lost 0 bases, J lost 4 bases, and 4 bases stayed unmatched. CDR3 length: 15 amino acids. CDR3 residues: CASSLSRAGAETQYF. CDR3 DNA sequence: TGTGCCAGCAGTTTATCGAGAGCGGGAGCAGAGACCCAGTACTTC.

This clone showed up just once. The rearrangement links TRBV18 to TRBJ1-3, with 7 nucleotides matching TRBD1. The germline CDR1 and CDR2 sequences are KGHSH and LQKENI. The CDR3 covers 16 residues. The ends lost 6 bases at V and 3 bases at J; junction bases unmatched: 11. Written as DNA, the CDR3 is TGTGCCAGCTCCACCTATGACAGGGCTGGTGGAAACACCATATATTTT. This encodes CASSTYDRAGGNTIYF.

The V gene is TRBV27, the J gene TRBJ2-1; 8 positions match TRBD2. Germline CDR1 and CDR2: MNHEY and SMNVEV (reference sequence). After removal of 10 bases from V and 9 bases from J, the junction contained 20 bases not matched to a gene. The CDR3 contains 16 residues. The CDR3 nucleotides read TGTGCCACCTCGACCTCCGGGACTAGTGCGATTGGTGAGCAGTTCTTC. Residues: CATSTSGTSAIGEQFF.

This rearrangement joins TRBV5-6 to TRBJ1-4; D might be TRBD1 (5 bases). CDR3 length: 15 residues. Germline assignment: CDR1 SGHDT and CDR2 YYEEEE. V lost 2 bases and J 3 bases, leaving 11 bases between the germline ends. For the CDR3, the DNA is TGTGCCAGCAGCTTTCTTGGGGCCGCTAATGAAAAACTGTTTTTT. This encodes CASSFLGAANEKLFF.

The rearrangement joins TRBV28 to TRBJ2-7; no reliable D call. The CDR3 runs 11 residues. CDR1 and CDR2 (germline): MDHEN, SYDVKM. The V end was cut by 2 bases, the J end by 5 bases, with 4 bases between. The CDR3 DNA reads TGTGCCAGCAGTTTAGGAGACGAGCAGTACTTC. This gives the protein CASSLGDEQYF.

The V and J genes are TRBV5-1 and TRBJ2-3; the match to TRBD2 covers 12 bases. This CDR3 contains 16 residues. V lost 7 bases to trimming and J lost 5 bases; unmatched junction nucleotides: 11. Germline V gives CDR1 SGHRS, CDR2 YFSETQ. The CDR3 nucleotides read TGCGCCAGCTATCCGGGACTAGCGGGCCTTCGAGATACGCAGTATTTT. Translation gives CASYPGLAGLRDTQYF.

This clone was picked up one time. The CDR3, as DNA: TGCGCCAGCAGCTTTTGGCAGGGGGCGGGCGAGCAGTACTTC. Its translation is CASSFWQGAGEQYF. This chain links TRBV5-1 with TRBJ2-7; the match to TRBD1 covers 8 bases. V lost 2 bases to trimming and J lost 6 bases; unmatched junction nucleotides: 7. The CDR3 runs 14 residues. CDR1 and CDR2 from the germline V gene are SGHRS and YFSETQ.

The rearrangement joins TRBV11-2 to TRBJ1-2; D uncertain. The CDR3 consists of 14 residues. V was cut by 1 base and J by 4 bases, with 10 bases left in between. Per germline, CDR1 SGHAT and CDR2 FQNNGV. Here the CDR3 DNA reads TGTGCCAGCAGCTTAGTTGTCCGGGGCTATGGCTACACCTTC. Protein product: CASSLVVRGYGYTF.

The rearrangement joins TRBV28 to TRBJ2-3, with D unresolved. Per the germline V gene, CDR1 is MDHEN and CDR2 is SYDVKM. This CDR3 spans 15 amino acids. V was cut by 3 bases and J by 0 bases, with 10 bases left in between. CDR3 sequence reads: CASSFPGSSTDTQYF. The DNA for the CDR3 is TGTGCCAGCAGTTTCCCAGGATCTAGCACAGATACGCAGTATTTT. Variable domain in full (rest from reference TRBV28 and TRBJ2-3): DVKVTQSSRYLVKRTGEKVFLECVQDMDHENMFWYRQDPGLGLRLIYFSYDVKMKEKGDIPEGYSVSREKKERFSLILESASTNQTSMYLCASSFPGSSTDTQYFGPGTRLTVL.

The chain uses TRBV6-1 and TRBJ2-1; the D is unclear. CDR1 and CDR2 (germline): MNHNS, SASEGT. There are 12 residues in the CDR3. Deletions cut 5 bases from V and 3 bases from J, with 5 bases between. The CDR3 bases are TGTGCCAGCAGTCGTAACTACAATGAGCAGTTCTTC. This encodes CASSRNYNEQFF.

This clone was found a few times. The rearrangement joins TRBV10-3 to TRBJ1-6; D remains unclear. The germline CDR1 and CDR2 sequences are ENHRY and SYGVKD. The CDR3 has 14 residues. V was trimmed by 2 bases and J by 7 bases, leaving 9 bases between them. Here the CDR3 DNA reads TGTGCCATCAGTGAGGGGAGTGGAAATTCACCCCTCCACTTT. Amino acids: CAISEGSGNSPLHF.

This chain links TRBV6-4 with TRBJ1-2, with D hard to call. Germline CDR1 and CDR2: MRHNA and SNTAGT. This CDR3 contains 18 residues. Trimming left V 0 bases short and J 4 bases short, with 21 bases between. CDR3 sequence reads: CASSDSEVLGGRSYGYTF. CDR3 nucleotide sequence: TGTGCCAGCAGTGACTCTGAAGTCTTAGGCGGGAGATCCTATGGCTACACCTTC.

CDR3 nucleotides: TGCGCCAGCGCGGGCAGAGACCTTTCGGAGCAGTACTTC. Translating it yields CASAGRDLSEQYF. The V gene is TRBV4-1, the J gene TRBJ2-7, with D perhaps TRBD2 (5 bases). The ends were cut back, 8 bases at V and 7 bases at J, with 18 bases in the middle. Germline V CDR1 and CDR2: MGHRA, YSYEKL. This CDR3 spans 13 amino acids.

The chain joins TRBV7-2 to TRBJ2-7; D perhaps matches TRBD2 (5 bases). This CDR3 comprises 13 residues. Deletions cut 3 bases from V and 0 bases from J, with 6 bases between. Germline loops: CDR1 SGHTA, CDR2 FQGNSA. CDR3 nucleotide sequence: TGTGCCAGCAGCTTCGGGATCTCCTACGAGCAGTACTTC. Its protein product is CASSFGISYEQYF.

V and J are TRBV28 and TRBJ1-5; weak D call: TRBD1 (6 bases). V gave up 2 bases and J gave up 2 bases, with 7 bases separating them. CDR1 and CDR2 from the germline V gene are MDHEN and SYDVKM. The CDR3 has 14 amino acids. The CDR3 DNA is TGTGCCAGCAGTTTACGACAGGGCAATCAGCCCCAGCATTTT. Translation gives CASSLRQGNQPQHF. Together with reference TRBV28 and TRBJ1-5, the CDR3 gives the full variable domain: DVKVTQSSRYLVKRTGEKVFLECVQDMDHENMFWYRQDPGLGLRLIYFSYDVKMKEKGDIPEGYSVSREKKERFSLILESASTNQTSMYLCASSLRQGNQPQHFGDGTRLSIL.